These T cell receptor beta chains were read from a single sample in a study of cytomegalovirus exposure and HLA in healthy donors. Clones were sequenced by immunoSEQ multiplex PCR, and TCRdb holds only the in-frame ones, with some missing. This sample has under 200,000 clones, with over 65% found just once. Sequenced: PBMCs. These receptors were collected from a man aged 40-55 years in good health and CMV-seropositive. Each CDR3 is given with its conserved first and last residue. D genes are given only for firm matches. A row's size may be missing; if present it is once, few, many or a size class.

>-|TRBJ1-5|TRBV18|-
TGTGCCAGCTCACCAGGAGGGAGCAATCAGCCCCAGCATTTT
CASSPGGSNQPQHF
>-|TRBJ2-7|TRBV7-9|TRBD2
TGTGCCAGCAGCCCCCTCGGGGGTAGCGGGACCTACGAGCAGTACTTC
CASSPLGGSGTYEQYF
>-|TRBJ1-2|TRBV19|TRBD1
TGTGCCAGTAGTAACTCAGGGGGAGGCTACACCTTC
CASSNSGGGYTF
>-|TRBJ2-3|TRBV5-4|TRBD2
TGTGCCAGCAGCCCGCGGGGGGAGGATATGCAGTATTTT
CASSPRGEDMQYF
>few|TRBJ2-7|TRBV10-3|-
TGTGCCATCAGTCCCTTAGCCCACGAGCAGTACTTC
CAISPLAHEQYF
>-|TRBJ1-3|TRBV27|-
TGTGCCAGCAGTTTATATGGTGCAGGGCGAGGAAACACCATATATTTT
CASSLYGAGRGNTIYF
>once|TRBJ2-7|TRBV11-3|TRBD2
TGTGCCAGCAGCTTCCGACTAGCGGAGACCTACGAGCAGTACTTC
CASSFRLAETYEQYF
>-|TRBJ1-2|TRBV6-5|-
TGTGCCAGCAAGGCGGGAGTCTTCTATGGCTACACCTTC
CASKAGVFYGYTF
>-|TRBJ2-3|TRBV11-3|-
TGTGCCAGCAGCTTCTCCGGGGTTAGGGATACGCAGTATTTT
CASSFSGVRDTQYF
>few|TRBJ2-1|TRBV19|TRBD2
TGTGCCAGTACCATAGCGGGGGACTACAATGAGCAGTTCTTC
CASTIAGDYNEQFF
>-|TRBJ2-7|TRBV21-1|-
TGTGCCAGCAGCAAAGACCCGTGCCATAGCTCCTACGAGCAGTACTTC
CASSKDPCHSSYEQYF
>-|TRBJ2-1|TRBV7-3|-
TGTGCCAGCAGCTCGCAGGGGTACAATGAGCAGTTCTTC
CASSSQGYNEQFF
>-|TRBJ1-2|TRBV18|-
TGTGCCAGCTCACCATCCCCCGACGGGGGGGCCTATGGCTACACCTTC
CASSPSPDGGAYGYTF
>-|TRBJ2-3|TRBV9|-
TGTGCCAGCAGCGTATACAGCGGTAGCACAGATACGCAGTATTTT
CASSVYSGSTDTQYF
>-|TRBJ2-5|TRBV19|TRBD2
TGTGCCAGTAATAGCCGGGGGGGACAAGAGACCCAGTACTTC
CASNSRGGQETQYF
>-|TRBJ2-4|TRBV7-2|-
TGTGCCAGCAGCTCCGGGACAAACAAAAACATTCAGTACTTC
CASSSGTNKNIQYF
>-|TRBJ2-5|TRBV2|-
TGTGCCAGCAGTGGGGACTACCAAGAGACCCAGTACTTC
CASSGDYQETQYF
>-|TRBJ1-5|TRBV9|-
TGTGCCAGCAGCGTAGATGTCGGGGAGGGGCAGCCCCAGCATTTT
CASSVDVGEGQPQHF
>-|TRBJ2-7|TRBV7-9|TRBD1
TGTGCCAGCAGCTCCGGGACAGGAGTCTACGAGCAGTACTTC
CASSSGTGVYEQYF
>-|TRBJ1-2|TRBV2|-
TGTGCCAGCAGGGATGACACCTATGGCTACACCTTC
CASRDDTYGYTF
>-|TRBJ1-5|TRBV18|TRBD1
TGTGCCAGCTCACCAAGGGGACAGATGAATCAGCCCCAGCATTTT
CASSPRGQMNQPQHF
>once|TRBJ1-6|TRBV4-1|-
TGCGCCAGCAGCCAAGACAGAAATTCACCCCTCCACTTT
CASSQDRNSPLHF